This entry is about one TCR beta chain. The sample originates from a study of identifying expanded T cells in peripheral blood. Generated by immunoSEQ multiplex PCR, the TCRdb table keeps only in-frame clones and is missing some. The repertoire includes some 90,000 clones, 88% of them detected once, and 15% to 20% sits in the top ten. Deletions cut 10 bases from V and 2 bases from J, with 18 bases between. Germline CDR1 and CDR2: ENHRY and SYGVKD. CDR3 length: 14 amino acids. The sequence came from a person between 18 and 75 years old in good health. Sequenced sample: blood. The genes are TRBV10-3 and TRBJ2-7; perhaps TRBD2 as D (6 bases). The CDR3 DNA reads as TGTGCCACCATCAAGGAGGGGTTCGCCTACGAGCAGTACTTC. Translation gives CATIKEGFAYEQYF.